The next 2 T cell receptor beta chains were all read from a single sample in a study of molecular identifiers for immune sequencing clone quantification. Each CDR3 protein is one row after TCRdb ran MiXCR on the PCR reads. The sample lists 100,000 or so distinct CDR3 sequences, roughly 34% occurring once. Specimen: naive CD8+ T cells from blood, with Jurkat cell RNA spiked in. Regarding subset: FACS-sorted CD8+CD4-CCR7+CD45RA+ naive T cells. The receptors here all came from a human donor in good health. Some libraries in this study had Jurkat cell RNA spiked in.

With respect to this clonotype: The CDR3 does not end in the conserved phenylalanine or tryptophan, so this is likely a read error. The V gene is TRBV28, the J gene TRBJ2-3; D is undetermined. Germline V gives CDR1 MDHEN, CDR2 SYDVKM. Deletions cut 6 bases from V and 0 bases from J, with 7 bases between. CDR3 length: 13 residues. CDR3 region: CASSLVSTDTQYL. The DNA for the CDR3 is TGTGCCAGCAGCCTAGTGAGCACAGATACGCAGTATCTT.

V is TRBV9 and J is TRBJ2-3; the D gene is possibly TRBD2 (7 bases). The CDR3 length is 18 residues. V lost 5 bases, J lost 0 bases, and 22 bases lay in between. The germline CDR1 and CDR2 sequences are SGDLS and YYNGEE. Here the CDR3 DNA reads TGTGCCAGCAGTGATACCTCAGGGGCTAGCGGTAGCACAGATACGCAGTATTTT. Its protein product is CASSDTSGASGSTDTQYF. The full variable domain, completed using reference TRBV9 and TRBJ2-3, is DSGVTQTPKHLITATGQRVTLRCSPRSGDLSVYWYQQSLDQGLQFLIQYYNGEERAKGNILERFSAQQFPDLHSELNLSSLELGDSALYFCASSDTSGASGSTDTQYFGPGTRLTVL.